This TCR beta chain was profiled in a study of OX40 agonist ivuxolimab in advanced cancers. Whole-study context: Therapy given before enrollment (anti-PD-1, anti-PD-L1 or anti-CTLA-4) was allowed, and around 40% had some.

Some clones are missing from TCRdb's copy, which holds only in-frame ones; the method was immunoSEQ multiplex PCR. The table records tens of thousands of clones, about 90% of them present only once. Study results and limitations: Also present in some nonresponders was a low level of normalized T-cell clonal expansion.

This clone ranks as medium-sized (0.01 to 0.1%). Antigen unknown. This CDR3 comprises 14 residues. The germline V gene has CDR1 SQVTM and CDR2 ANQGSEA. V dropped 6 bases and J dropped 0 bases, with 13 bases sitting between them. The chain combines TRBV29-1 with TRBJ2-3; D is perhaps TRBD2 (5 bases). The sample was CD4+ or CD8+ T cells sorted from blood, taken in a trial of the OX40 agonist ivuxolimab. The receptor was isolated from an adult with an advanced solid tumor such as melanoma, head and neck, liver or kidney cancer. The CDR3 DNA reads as TGCAGCGTGCTTGGAGGCCCAAGCACAGATACGCAGTATTTT. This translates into CSVLGGPSTDTQYF.